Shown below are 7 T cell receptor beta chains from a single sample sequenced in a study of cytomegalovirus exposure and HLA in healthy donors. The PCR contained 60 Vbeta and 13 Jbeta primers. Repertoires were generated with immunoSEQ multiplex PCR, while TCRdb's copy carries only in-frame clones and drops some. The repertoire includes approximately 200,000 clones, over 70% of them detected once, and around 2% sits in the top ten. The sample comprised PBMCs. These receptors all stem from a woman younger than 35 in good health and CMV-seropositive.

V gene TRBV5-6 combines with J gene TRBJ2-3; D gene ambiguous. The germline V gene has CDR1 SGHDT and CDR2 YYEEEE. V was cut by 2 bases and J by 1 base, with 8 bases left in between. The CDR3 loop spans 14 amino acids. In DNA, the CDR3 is TGTGCCAGCAGCTTCTGGAGACGCACAGATACGCAGTATTTT. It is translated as CASSFWRRTDTQYF.

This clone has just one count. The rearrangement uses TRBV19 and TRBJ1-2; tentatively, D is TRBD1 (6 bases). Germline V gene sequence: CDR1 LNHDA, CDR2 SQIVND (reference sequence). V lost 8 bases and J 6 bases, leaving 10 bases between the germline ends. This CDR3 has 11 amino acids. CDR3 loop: CASQKGDGYTF. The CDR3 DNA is TGTGCCAGTCAAAAGGGGGATGGCTACACCTTC.

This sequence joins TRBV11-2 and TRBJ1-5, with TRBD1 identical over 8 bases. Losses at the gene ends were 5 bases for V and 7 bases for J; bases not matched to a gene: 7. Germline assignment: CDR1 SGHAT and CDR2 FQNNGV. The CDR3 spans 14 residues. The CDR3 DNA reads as TGTGCCAGCAGCCGGACAGGGATCGGACAGCCCCAGCATTTT. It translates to CASSRTGIGQPQHF.

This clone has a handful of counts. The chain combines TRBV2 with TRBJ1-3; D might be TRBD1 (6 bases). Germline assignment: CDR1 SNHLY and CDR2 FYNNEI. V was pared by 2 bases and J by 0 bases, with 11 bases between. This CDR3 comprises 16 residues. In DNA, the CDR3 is TGTGCCAGCAGTGAATGGGGGCCTGACTCTGGAAACACCATATATTTT. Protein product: CASSEWGPDSGNTIYF.

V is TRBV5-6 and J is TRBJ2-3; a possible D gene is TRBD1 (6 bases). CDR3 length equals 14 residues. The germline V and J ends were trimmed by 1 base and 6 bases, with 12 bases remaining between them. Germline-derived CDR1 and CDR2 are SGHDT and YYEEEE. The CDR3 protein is CASSLRGHRDTQYF. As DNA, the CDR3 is TGTGCCAGCAGCTTGAGGGGACACCGGGATACGCAGTATTTT.

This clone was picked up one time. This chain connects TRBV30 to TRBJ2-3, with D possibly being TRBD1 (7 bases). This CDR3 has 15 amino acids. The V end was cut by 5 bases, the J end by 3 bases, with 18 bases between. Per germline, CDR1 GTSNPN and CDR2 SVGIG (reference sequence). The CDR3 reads CAWGGQGGWTDTQYF. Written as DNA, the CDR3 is TGTGCCTGGGGAGGGCAGGGGGGATGGACAGATACGCAGTATTTT.

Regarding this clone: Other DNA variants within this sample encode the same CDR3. The CDR3 loop is CASSKGERTGFPEQYV. CDR3 DNA sequence: TGTGCCAGCAGCAAGGGGGAGCGGACAGGGTTTCCCGAGCAGTACGTC. The chain recombines TRBV21-1 with TRBJ2-7; the DNA was not used to check the table's D call, TRBD1. TRBV21-1 is a documented pseudogene. This CDR3 spans 16 amino acids.